These 24 T cell receptor beta chains share one sample of origin, sequenced in a study of Ad26.COV2.S vaccination and SARS-CoV-2 variants. Method: immunoSEQ multiplex PCR; TCRdb's copy keeps in-frame clones and lacks some. The sample holds about 480,000 clones, approximately 88% seen once. Regarding treatment: 15 to 20 received Ad26.COV2.S at low or high dose, single or two shots; about five received placebo; per-sample allocation not given. Samples came from day 63 after the first vaccine or placebo injection. The source material was peripheral blood, sampled in a trial of Ad26.COV2.S vaccine versus placebo. Source of these receptors: a person between 18 and 65 years old who received the Ad26.COV2.S COVID-19 vaccine or a placebo.

This sequence joins TRBV4-2 and TRBJ1-2; D gene ambiguous. Germline assignment: CDR1 LGHNA and CDR2 YNFKEQ. The ends were cut back, 0 bases at V and 4 bases at J, with 9 bases in the middle. The CDR3 runs to 14 residues. CDR3 amino acids: CASSQDPGAYGYTF. DNA of the CDR3: TGTGCCAGCAGCCAAGATCCAGGCGCCTATGGCTACACCTTC.

The chain is built from TRBV19 and TRBJ2-6; D is uncertain. This CDR3 region has 16 residues. CDR1 LNHDA and CDR2 SQIVND come from the germline V gene (reference sequence). Between the trimmed V and J ends, which lost 10 bases and 4 bases, there was a span of 20 bases. The CDR3 spells CATSQASAPGANVLTF. In DNA form, the CDR3 reads TGTGCCACCTCCCAGGCATCAGCGCCCGGGGCCAACGTCCTGACTTTC.

The chain has TRBV9 and TRBJ2-5; D not certain. The CDR3 covers 14 residues. V lost 5 bases and J lost 2, with 13 bases in between. The germline CDR1 and CDR2 sequences are SGDLS and YYNGEE. The DNA of the CDR3 is TGTGCCAGCAGTCCCCCGGGTGGTCAAGAGACCCAGTACTTC. This gives the protein CASSPPGGQETQYF.

This chain uses TRBV11-2 with TRBJ2-5; D is possibly TRBD2 (6 bases). Trimming took off 1 base at V and 4 bases at J, with 13 bases between the two ends. The CDR3 has 15 residues. The germline CDR1 and CDR2 sequences are SGHAT and FQNNGV. Here the CDR3 reads CASSLAGSLSETQYF. The CDR3 bases are TGTGCCAGCAGCTTAGCCGGGAGTTTATCAGAGACCCAGTACTTC.

The V call is TRBV5-1, the J call TRBJ2-1, with D tentatively TRBD1 (5 bases). CDR1 is SGHRS and CDR2 is YFSETQ in the germline V gene. Trimming pared 4 bases from V and 7 bases from J, leaving 9 bases between. The CDR3 consists of 12 residues. The CDR3 nucleotides are TGCGCCAGCAGCCTCCAGGGTAATGAGCAGTTCTTC. Translating gives CASSLQGNEQFF.

V usage is TRBV5-4 and J usage is TRBJ1-2, with D maybe TRBD1 (6 bases). Germline V lookup: CDR1 SGHNT, CDR2 YYREEE (reference sequence). CDR3 size: 14 residues. Trimming removed 0 bases from V and 6 bases from J, with 12 bases in between. CDR3 amino acids: CASSLDGGRNGYTF. As DNA, the CDR3 is TGTGCCAGCAGCTTGGACGGGGGGCGGAATGGCTACACCTTC.

The chain recombines TRBV5-1 with TRBJ2-1, with no clear D. The germline V gene has CDR1 SGHRS and CDR2 YFSETQ. This CDR3 contains 14 residues. V lost 0 bases and J 9 bases, leaving 13 bases between the germline ends. As DNA, the CDR3 is TGCGCCAGCAGCTTGGACGGTCAGATGAGTGAGCAGTTCTTC. Its translation: CASSLDGQMSEQFF.

The CDR3 coding sequence is TGTGCCAGCAATGTCGTGTCCGGGGAGCTGTTTTTT. This sequence encodes CASNVVSGELFF. The chain employs TRBV28 and TRBJ2-2, with D unclear. Deletions cut 7 bases from V and 6 bases from J, with 9 bases between. This CDR3 comprises 12 residues. Per the germline V gene, CDR1 is MDHEN and CDR2 is SYDVKM.

The chain links TRBV19 to TRBJ2-2; D may be TRBD2 (5 bases). Germline CDR1 is LNHDA and CDR2 is SQIVND (reference sequence). The CDR3 has 11 amino acids. The CDR3 bases are TGTGGGACTTCGAACACCGGGGAGCTGTTTTTT. Its translation: CGTSNTGELFF.

This clone appeared a single time. The gene calls are TRBV5-1 and TRBJ2-1, with 9 bases identical to TRBD2. V dropped 1 base and J dropped 10; count of bases not matched to a gene: 9. Germline assignment: CDR1 SGHRS and CDR2 YFSETQ. The CDR3 totals 15 residues. This CDR3 reads CASSLKLAGSREQFF. The CDR3, as DNA: TGCGCCAGCAGCTTGAAACTAGCGGGTTCCAGGGAGCAGTTCTTC.

The chain is built from TRBV19 and TRBJ1-3; perhaps TRBD1 as D (5 bases). Between the trimmed V and J ends, which lost 7 bases and 11 bases, there was a span of 18 bases. This CDR3 has 13 residues. Germline CDR1 reads LNHDA; CDR2 reads SQIVND (reference sequence). Here the CDR3 reads CASTSRGDPAIYF. The DNA for the CDR3 is TGTGCCAGTACCTCGCGGGGGGATCCGGCCATATATTTT.

Points on this clone: The germline gene is not matched at one end of the junction; a read error may be the cause. As DNA, the CDR3 is TGCAGTGCTAGTGGGATGCCGGAGGACAGGGTAGTCTTC. Translating gives CSASGMPEDRVVF. The chain combines TRBV20-1 with TRBJ2-1, with TRBD1 matching over 8 bases. Germline V gene sequence: CDR1 DFQATT, CDR2 SNEGSKA (reference sequence). The CDR3 consists of 13 residues.

The chain combines TRBV5-6 with TRBJ2-7, with D perhaps being TRBD1 or TRBD2 (5 bases each). This CDR3 is 16 amino acids long. Per the germline V gene, CDR1 is SGHDT and CDR2 is YYEEEE. V was clipped by 4 bases and J by 4 bases, with 21 bases between them. The chain's CDR3 is CASSLGTAALPYEQYF. CDR3 DNA: TGTGCCAGCAGCCTAGGGACCGCCGCCCTACCTTACGAGCAGTACTTC.

V gene TRBV28 combines with J gene TRBJ2-1; 10 nucleotides align to TRBD2. V lost 5 bases and J lost 0; bases outside the gene matches: 7. Germline V gives CDR1 MDHEN, CDR2 SYDVKM. The CDR3 is 17 residues long. The DNA of the CDR3 is TGTGCCAGCAGTCCCCTAGCGGGAGTAAGCTCCTACAATGAGCAGTTCTTC. It codes for CASSPLAGVSSYNEQFF.

This clone showed up just once. The chain recombines TRBV18 with TRBJ2-6, with D maybe TRBD1 (6 bases). The CDR3 extends over 19 amino acids. Germline V gene lookup returns CDR1 KGHSH and CDR2 LQKENI. V was trimmed by 6 bases and J by 0 bases, leaving 21 bases between them. Here the CDR3 reads CASSRTSGAPSSGANVLTF. CDR3 DNA: TGTGCCAGCTCTCGAACCTCAGGGGCACCCTCCTCTGGGGCCAACGTCCTGACTTTC.

The chain has TRBV28 and TRBJ1-1, with 7 bases identical to TRBD1. Germline V gene lookup returns CDR1 MDHEN and CDR2 SYDVKM. J lost 0 bases, V lost 3 bases, and 7 bases had no gene match. The CDR3 has 16 residues. CDR3 coding DNA: TGTGCCAGCAGTTTGCGGAGGGGGCTAGTGAACACTGAAGCTTTCTTT. Its protein product is CASSLRRGLVNTEAFF.

V and J are TRBV24-1 and TRBJ2-3, with unresolved D. V was cut by 4 bases and J by 1 base, with 14 bases left in between. The CDR3 covers 16 residues. Per germline, CDR1 KGHDR and CDR2 SFDVKD. This chain's CDR3 is CATSDRSTEGTDTQYF. As DNA, the CDR3 is TGTGCCACCAGTGACCGTTCCACAGAAGGCACAGATACGCAGTATTTT.

The genes are TRBV24-1 and TRBJ2-1; TRBD1 might be the D (6 bases). V gave up 2 bases and J gave up 6 bases, with 7 bases separating them. The CDR3 is 13 amino acids. The germline V gene encodes CDR1 KGHDR and CDR2 SFDVKD. Written as DNA, the CDR3 is TGTGCCACCAGTGATTGGGGGCTCAATGAGCAGTTCTTC. As protein: CATSDWGLNEQFF.

The chain links TRBV5-1 to TRBJ2-7, with 12 bases fitting TRBD2. The CDR3 sequence is 15 residues long. Germline V gives CDR1 SGHRS, CDR2 YFSETQ. The trim removed 3 bases at V and 2 bases at J, leaving 3 bases unmatched. The CDR3 loop is CASSWGLAGAYEQYF. In DNA form, the CDR3 reads TGCGCCAGCAGCTGGGGACTAGCGGGTGCCTACGAGCAGTACTTC.

The chain is built from TRBV7-2 and TRBJ2-1, with 10 positions matching TRBD1. The CDR3 runs to 17 residues. Trimming removed 2 bases from V and 8 bases from J; junction bases left unmatched: 12. Germline CDR1 is SGHTA and CDR2 is FQGNSA. The DNA of the CDR3 is TGTGCCAGCAGCTTATACAGGACAGGGGGTTTAATGGATGAGCAGTTCTTC. Its translation is CASSLYRTGGLMDEQFF.

The rearrangement links TRBV7-2 to TRBJ2-1; 9 bases are shared with TRBD2. The CDR3 sequence is 16 residues long. V lost 4 bases and J lost 9; bases outside the gene matches: 13. The V gene's germline CDR1 is SGHTA and CDR2 FQGNSA. The CDR3 protein is CASSSFSGSGYGEQFF. The CDR3 region has the DNA TGTGCCAGCAGCTCTTTTAGCGGGAGTGGGTATGGTGAGCAGTTCTTC.

The gene calls are TRBV20-1 and TRBJ2-3; D is unresolved. The CDR3 covers 14 residues. Germline CDR1 is DFQATT and CDR2 is SNEGSKA (reference sequence). Trimming shortened V by 3 bases and J by 2 bases, and 12 bases separated the two germline ends. The CDR3 loop reads CSASLGRATDTQYF. The CDR3 nucleotides read TGCAGTGCTAGTCTAGGGCGCGCCACAGATACGCAGTATTTT.

V and J are TRBV5-1 and TRBJ2-1, with 10 bases aligning to TRBD1. The CDR3 covers 21 residues. Germline V gene lookup returns CDR1 SGHRS and CDR2 YFSETQ. V shed 3 bases and J 0 bases; nucleotides not matched to a gene: 18. DNA of the CDR3: TGCGCCAGCAGCTATGAAGCGATCTGGGGACAGGGGCTTTTCTCCTACAATGAGCAGTTCTTC. As protein: CASSYEAIWGQGLFSYNEQFF.

The chain couples TRBV6-2 or TRBV6-3 to TRBJ2-5, with a tentative D call TRBD2 (6 bases). The CDR3 length is 11 residues. Germline loops: CDR1 MNHEY, CDR2 SVGEGT. Trimming left V 6 bases short and J 7 bases short, with 9 bases between. In DNA, the CDR3 is TGTGCCAGCAGCCACGGGGGGACCCAGTACTTC. It translates to CASSHGGTQYF.